The T cell receptor beta chain described here comes from a study of cytomegalovirus exposure and HLA in healthy donors. The study's findings and limits: In a later analysis, most CMV-associated TCR beta chains appeared HLA-restricted.

CDR1 and CDR2 (germline): GTSNPN, SVGIG (reference sequence). V lost 0 bases and J lost 7; bases outside the gene matches: 8. This CDR3 has 15 amino acids. A multiplex PCR was run with 60 Vbeta primers and 13 Jbeta primers. Produced via immunoSEQ multiplex PCR; TCRdb's table is partial and in-frame only. The sample shows 65,000 to 90,000 clones, 70% to 85% of them seen only once. Points on this clone: The antigen is unknown.

The sequenced material came from PBMCs. The sequence derives from a man aged 25-40 years in good health and CMV-seronegative. The rearrangement links TRBV30 to TRBJ1-5; 8 bases agree with TRBD1. The CDR3 sequence is CAWSVGQGARQPQHF. CDR3 DNA: TGTGCCTGGAGTGTAGGGCAGGGGGCGAGGCAGCCCCAGCATTTT.